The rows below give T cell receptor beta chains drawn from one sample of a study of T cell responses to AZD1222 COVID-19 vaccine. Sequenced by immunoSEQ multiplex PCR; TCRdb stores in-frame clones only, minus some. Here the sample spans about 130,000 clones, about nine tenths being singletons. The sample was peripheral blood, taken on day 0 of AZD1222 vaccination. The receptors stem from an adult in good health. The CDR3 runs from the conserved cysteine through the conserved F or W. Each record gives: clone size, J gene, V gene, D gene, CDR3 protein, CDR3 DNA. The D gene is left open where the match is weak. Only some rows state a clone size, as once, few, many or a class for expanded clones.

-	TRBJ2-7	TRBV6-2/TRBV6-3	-	CASSYPAGSTYEQYF	TGTGCCAGCAGTTACCCCGCGGGGTCCACCTACGAGCAGTACTTC
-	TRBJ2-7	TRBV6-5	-	CASSYGGSYEQYF	TGTGCCAGCAGTTACGGGGGATCCTACGAGCAGTACTTC
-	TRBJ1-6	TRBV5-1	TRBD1	CASSRTGTLDNSPLHF	TGCGCCAGCAGCCGGACAGGAACCTTGGATAATTCACCCCTCCACTTT
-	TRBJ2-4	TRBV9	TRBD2	CASSTGLARTIQYF	TGTGCCAGCAGCACCGGACTAGCGCGTACAATTCAGTACTTC
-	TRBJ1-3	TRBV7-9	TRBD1	CASSTLQGAGNTIYF	TGTGCCAGCAGCACCTTACAGGGGGCTGGAAACACCATATATTTT
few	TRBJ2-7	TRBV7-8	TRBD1	CASSLGNRGKQYF	TGTGCCAGCAGCCTGGGGAACAGGGGCAAGCAGTACTTC
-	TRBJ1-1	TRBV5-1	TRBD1	CASSFQGATEAFF	TGCGCCAGCAGCTTTCAGGGGGCGACTGAAGCTTTCTTT
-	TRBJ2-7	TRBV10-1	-	CASRQESYEQYF	TGCGCCAGCAGGCAAGAGTCCTACGAGCAGTACTTC
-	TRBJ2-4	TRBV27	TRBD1	CASSQDRVTVKNIQYF	TGTGCCAGCAGTCAGGACAGGGTAACTGTTAAAAACATTCAGTACTTC
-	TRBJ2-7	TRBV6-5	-	CASSLRDISYEQYF	TGTGCCAGCTCGCTCCGGGACATCTCCTACGAGCAGTACTTC
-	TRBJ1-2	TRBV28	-	CATLPPGGFGGYTF	TGTGCCACCCTCCCCCCGGGGGGGTTCGGTGGCTACACCTTC
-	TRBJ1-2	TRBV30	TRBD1	CANGDRGRSDGYTF	TGTGCCAACGGGGACAGGGGAAGGAGCGATGGCTACACCTTC
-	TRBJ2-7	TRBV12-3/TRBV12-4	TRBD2	CASRPGGRYEQYF	TGTGCCAGTCGACCGGGGGGACGGTACGAGCAGTACTTC
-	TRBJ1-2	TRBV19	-	CASRQGGGYTF	TGTGCCAGTAGACAGGGAGGCGGCTACACCTTC
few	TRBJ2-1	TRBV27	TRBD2	CASRPLAGGYYNEQFF	TGTGCCAGCAGGCCGCTAGCGGGGGGGTACTACAATGAGCAGTTCTTC
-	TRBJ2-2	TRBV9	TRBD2	CASSGGGGQGGELFF	TGTGCCAGCAGCGGCGGCGGGGGGCAGGGCGGGGAGCTGTTTTTT
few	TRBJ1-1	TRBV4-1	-	CASSHFKEDQKAFF	TGCGCCAGCAGCCATTTTAAGGAAGATCAAAAAGCTTTCTTT
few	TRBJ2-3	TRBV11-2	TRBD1	CASSSTGGSGDTQYF	TGTGCCAGCAGCTCTACAGGGGGCTCTGGGGATACGCAGTATTTT
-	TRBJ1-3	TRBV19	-	CASSSHLSGNTIYF	TGTGCCAGTAGTTCCCACCTCTCTGGAAACACCATATATTTT
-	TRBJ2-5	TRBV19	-	CASSMSGYETQYF	TGTGCCAGTAGTATGTCGGGGTACGAGACCCAGTACTTC
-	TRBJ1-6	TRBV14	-	CASSQRFDNSPLHF	TGTGCCAGCAGCCAACGTTTTGATAATTCACCCCTCCACTTT
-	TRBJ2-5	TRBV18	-	CASSPPIHVQETQYF	TGTGCCAGCTCACCACCCATCCATGTCCAAGAGACCCAGTACTTC
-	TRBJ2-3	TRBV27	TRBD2	CASSRGLAGGNTQYF	TGTGCCAGCAGTAGAGGACTAGCGGGGGGTAATACGCAGTATTTT
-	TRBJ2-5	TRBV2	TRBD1	CASSGPDRGRETQYF	TGTGCCAGCAGTGGACCAGACAGGGGTCGGGAGACCCAGTACTTC
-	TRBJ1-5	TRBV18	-	CASSLTENQPQHF	TGTGCCAGCTCACTTACAGAGAATCAGCCCCAGCATTTT
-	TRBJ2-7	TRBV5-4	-	CASSLNRRNYEQYF	TGTGCCAGCAGCTTGAACCGGCGGAACTACGAGCAGTACTTC
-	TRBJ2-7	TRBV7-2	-	CASSAGRIYEQYF	TGTGCCAGCAGTGCCGGACGGATCTACGAGCAGTACTTC